This T cell receptor beta chain was obtained from a study of blood T cell repertoires in COVID-19. In the study overall: The United States, Italy and Spain provided the acute and convalescent COVID-19 samples. T cells, B-cell-depleted T cells, or PBMCs supplied cDNA or gDNA.

Study processing details: Reference gene primer amplification gave estimated nucleated cell counts. Clones were sequenced by immunoSEQ multiplex PCR, and TCRdb holds only the in-frame ones, with some missing. That table is the source of V, J and clone size, and D and trimming were worked out from the DNA. The repertoire holds 250,000 or so clones, with 80% to 90% as singletons. The sample taken for sequencing was peripheral blood. This TCR was sampled from a man older than 75 with acute or convalescent COVID-19.

CDR3 coding DNA: TGTGCCAGCAGTATAGACAGGGATCAGCCCCAGCATTTT. It specifies CASSIDRDQPQHF. This sequence joins TRBV6-5 and TRBJ1-5, with 7 bases matching TRBD1. Germline values: CDR1 MNHEY, CDR2 SVGAGI. The CDR3 has 13 residues. V dropped 5 bases and J dropped 5; count of bases not matched to a gene: 3.